The T cell receptor beta chain described here comes from a study of control samples from healthy donors and cancer patients. The length of the CDR3 is 16 residues. V shed 0 bases and J 4 bases; nucleotides not matched to a gene: 5. The germline CDR1 and CDR2 sequences are MNHEY and SVGEGT. This table comes from immunoSEQ multiplex PCR, and its TCRdb copy is limited to in-frame clones, with some not included. The repertoire holds over 200,000 clones, around 79% seen once, with approximately 12% in the top ten. The chain recombines TRBV6-2 or TRBV6-3 with TRBJ2-1; 8 nucleotides agree with TRBD1. The receptor was isolated from a woman between 55 and 75 years old with lung cancer. Sequenced: PBMCs. The CDR3 DNA sequence: TGTGCCAGCAGTTACTCGACAGGGGCCAATTACAATGAGCAGTTCTTC. The encoded protein is CASSYSTGANYNEQFF.